Presented here are 5 T cell receptor beta chains from one specimen sequenced in a study of cytomegalovirus exposure and HLA in healthy donors (dated by TCRdb to the late 2010s). Library method: the immunoSEQ multiplex PCR assay. The multiplex PCR relied on a mix of 60 forward primers for TCR Vbeta segments and 13 reverse primers for TCR Jbeta segments. This is the immuneACCESS table as TCRdb keeps it, with only in-frame sequences that have V and J called. A part of the clones is gone; compared with another copy, unresolved V genes explain less than half, and the rest is unexplained. The sample table holds fewer than 250,000 clones, of which about four fifths were seen once. The leading ten clones occupy approximately 0.39% of the sample. Sequencing input: PBMCs. These receptors were collected from a male donor in good health and CMV-seropositive.

V usage is TRBV7-9 and J usage is TRBJ2-5, with D unclear. The J call may be incorrect, as the DNA end agrees better with TRBJ2-7. The CDR3 is 13 residues long. Germline V lookup: CDR1 SEHNR, CDR2 FQNEAQ (reference sequence). CDR3 loop: CASSPSGSYEQYF. The CDR3 DNA sequence: TGTGCCAGCAGCCCCTCAGGATCTTACGAGCAGTACTTC.

In its sample, this clone was seen once. The chain joins TRBV28 to TRBJ2-7, with D unresolved. The germline CDR1 and CDR2 sequences are MDHEN and SYDVKM. V was trimmed by 4 bases and J by 7 bases, leaving 14 bases between them. The CDR3 sequence is 13 residues long. CDR3 bases: TGTGCCAGCAGTTCCTCTCGGGTGTGGGAGCAGTACTTC. Translating gives CASSSSRVWEQYF.

The chain couples TRBV4-1 to TRBJ2-1; 9 bases map to TRBD2. CDR1 is MGHRA and CDR2 is YSYEKL in the germline V gene. The CDR3 is made up of 17 amino acids. V lost 6 bases and J lost 4; bases outside the gene matches: 13. The CDR3 DNA sequence: TGCGCCAGCAGTCCCACTAGCGGGTGGGCAGAATACAATGAGCAGTTCTTC. This gives the protein CASSPTSGWAEYNEQFF.

The V and J genes are TRBV9 and TRBJ2-1, with 12 bases that match TRBD2. J lost 4 bases, V lost 2 bases, and 4 bases had no gene match. The CDR3 extends over 16 amino acids. Germline assignment: CDR1 SGDLS and CDR2 YYNGEE. This CDR3 reads CASSVASGRGYNEQFF. In nucleotides, the CDR3 is TGTGCCAGCAGCGTCGCTAGCGGGAGGGGTTACAATGAGCAGTTCTTC.

The rearrangement joins TRBV10-1 to TRBJ1-4, with D perhaps matching TRBD1 (5 bases). The V gene's germline CDR1 is WNHNN and CDR2 SYGVQD (reference sequence). The germline V and J ends were trimmed by 0 bases and 7 bases, with 9 bases remaining between them. The CDR3 is made up of 14 amino acids. The chain's CDR3 is CASSESEGSEKLFF. CDR3 sequence (DNA): TGCGCCAGCAGTGAGTCGGAGGGGAGTGAAAAACTGTTTTTT.